Below, 14 T cell receptor beta chains from the same sample are listed, as sequenced in a study of T cell responses to AZD1222 COVID-19 vaccine (dated by TCRdb to about 2021). Library preparation was by the immunoSEQ multiplex PCR assay. This immuneACCESS table, as held by TCRdb, lists in-frame sequences with V and J called but not all clones. Of the missing ones, under half trace to an unresolved V gene in checked studies; the others have no known cause. A total of 150,000 to 200,000 clones appear in this sample, about 90% of them only once. Approximately 0.5% of the sample rests with the top ten. The intended sense of this specimen's time point label: baseline before first vaccination. This specimen consisted of peripheral blood, obtained on day 0 of AZD1222 vaccination. The source is an adult in good health.

The CDR3 bases are TGCGCCAGCAGCTTGGGAGCAGGCGGAGATACGCAGTATTTT. Translating it yields CASSLGAGGDTQYF. J is TRBJ2-3 and V is TRBV5-1, with no clear D. The V end lost 0 bases, the J end lost 5 bases, and 10 bases lay between the germline ends. The CDR3 runs to 14 residues. Germline V gene lookup returns CDR1 SGHRS and CDR2 YFSETQ.

The chain couples TRBV7-9 to TRBJ1-1; 9 positions agree with TRBD1. Germline V gene sequence: CDR1 SEHNR, CDR2 FQNEAQ (reference sequence). This CDR3 comprises 15 residues. V shed 7 bases and J 3 bases; nucleotides not matched to a gene: 9. This CDR3 is CASNPQQGADTEAFF. For the CDR3, the DNA is TGTGCCAGCAACCCCCAACAGGGGGCGGACACTGAAGCTTTCTTT.

As concerns this clone: Other DNA sequences from this sample encode an identical CDR3 as well. This chain connects TRBV28 to TRBJ1-1; D uncertain. Germline loops: CDR1 MDHEN, CDR2 SYDVKM. Trimming took 5 bases from V and 0 from J, leaving 4 bases between them. This CDR3 has 12 amino acids. This chain's CDR3 is CASSPLNTEAFF. The DNA of the CDR3 is TGTGCCAGCAGTCCCCTGAACACTGAAGCTTTCTTT.

This chain connects TRBV5-1 to TRBJ1-2; D gene uncertain. V was trimmed by 0 bases and J by 7 bases, leaving 16 bases between them. The CDR3 extends over 15 amino acids. Germline CDR1 and CDR2: SGHRS and YFSETQ. The CDR3 DNA follows: TGCGCCAGCAGCTTGGATGCGCCCCGGACGGGTGGCTACACCTTC. Residues: CASSLDAPRTGGYTF.

The genes are TRBV19 and TRBJ1-5; D is unresolved. Trimming left V 10 bases short and J 0 bases short, with 10 bases between. This CDR3 is 13 amino acids long. Germline lookup yields CDR1 LNHDA and CDR2 SQIVND (reference sequence). The CDR3 spells CATQVNSNQPQHF. The CDR3, as DNA: TGTGCCACCCAGGTTAATAGCAATCAGCCCCAGCATTTT.

This clone was observed a few times. The gene calls are TRBV5-1 and TRBJ1-2; D remains ambiguous. Germline CDR1 reads SGHRS; CDR2 reads YFSETQ. The CDR3 sequence is 14 residues long. V was trimmed by 0 bases and J by 4 bases, leaving 10 bases between them. CDR3 nucleotides: TGCGCCAGCAGCTTGGGTCGGGCAAGCTATGGCTACACCTTC. Translated: CASSLGRASYGYTF.

This clone came up once. The chain links TRBV6-6 to TRBJ1-2; the match to TRBD1 covers 8 bases. Germline V gives CDR1 MNHNY, CDR2 SVGAGI (reference sequence). This CDR3 contains 12 residues. J lost 8 bases, V lost 2 bases, and 1 base had no gene match. The CDR3 coding sequence is TGTGCCAGCAGTTACCGGACAGGGGGCTACACCTTC. This encodes CASSYRTGGYTF.

V is TRBV6-6 and J is TRBJ2-1; possibly TRBD1 for D (5 bases). Trimming removed 7 bases at V and 3 bases at J, with 10 bases between. This CDR3 spans 13 amino acids. Germline lookup yields CDR1 MNHNY and CDR2 SVGAGI (reference sequence). CDR3 sequence: CASTPTGYNEQFF. CDR3 in DNA: TGTGCCAGCACCCCTACAGGCTACAATGAGCAGTTCTTC.

The chain joins TRBV18 to TRBJ1-5; 9 bases line up with TRBD1. The CDR3 sequence is 14 residues long. The V segment lost 5 bases and the J segment 6 bases; nucleotides outside the gene matches: 5. CDR1 and CDR2 (germline): KGHSH, LQKENI. The CDR3: CASSTGTGLQPQHF. The DNA of the CDR3 is TGTGCCAGCTCAACCGGGACAGGGCTTCAGCCCCAGCATTTT.

In this sample, this clone turned up a few times. V gene TRBV30 combines with J gene TRBJ1-6; no definite D call. This CDR3 has 14 amino acids. CDR1 and CDR2 (germline): GTSNPN, SVGIG (reference sequence). Trimming removed 2 bases at V and 10 bases at J, with 15 bases between. CDR3 sequence (DNA): TGTGCCTGGAGTCTGTCACAGCTCGACTCACCCCTCCACTTT. It yields the protein CAWSLSQLDSPLHF.

V and J are TRBV5-1 and TRBJ1-1; no clear D. With 5 bases removed from V and 1 base from J, the gap between germline ends came to 3 bases. Germline V gene lookup returns CDR1 SGHRS and CDR2 YFSETQ. This CDR3 has 11 amino acids. The CDR3 DNA reads as TGCGCCAGCAGGGAGAACACTGAAGCTTTCTTT. Protein sequence: CASRENTEAFF.

This rearrangement joins TRBV19 to TRBJ1-5, with 8 bases that match TRBD1. The V segment lost 5 bases and the J segment 2 bases; nucleotides outside the gene matches: 11. Germline V gives CDR1 LNHDA, CDR2 SQIVND (reference sequence). The CDR3 has 17 residues. In nucleotides, the CDR3 is TGTGCCAGTAGTCGACCCCGGACAGGGAAGGGCAATCAGCCCCAGCATTTT. Protein product: CASSRPRTGKGNQPQHF.

The J gene is TRBJ2-6, the V gene TRBV2, with D hard to call. The germline V gene encodes CDR1 SNHLY and CDR2 FYNNEI. There are 16 residues in the CDR3. V was cut by 4 bases and J by 0 bases, with 10 bases left in between. CDR3 DNA sequence: TGTGCCAGCAGTGTAAGCACCGACTCTGGGGCCAACGTCCTGACTTTC. It codes for CASSVSTDSGANVLTF.

The J gene is TRBJ2-3, the V gene TRBV2, with no clear D. The ends were cut back, 4 bases at V and 1 base at J, with 15 bases in the middle. This CDR3 is built from 16 residues. Germline V gene sequence: CDR1 SNHLY, CDR2 FYNNEI. The CDR3 DNA follows: TGTGCCAGCAGTGTATCTCGGATGACCCGCACAGATACGCAGTATTTT. Encoded protein: CASSVSRMTRTDTQYF.